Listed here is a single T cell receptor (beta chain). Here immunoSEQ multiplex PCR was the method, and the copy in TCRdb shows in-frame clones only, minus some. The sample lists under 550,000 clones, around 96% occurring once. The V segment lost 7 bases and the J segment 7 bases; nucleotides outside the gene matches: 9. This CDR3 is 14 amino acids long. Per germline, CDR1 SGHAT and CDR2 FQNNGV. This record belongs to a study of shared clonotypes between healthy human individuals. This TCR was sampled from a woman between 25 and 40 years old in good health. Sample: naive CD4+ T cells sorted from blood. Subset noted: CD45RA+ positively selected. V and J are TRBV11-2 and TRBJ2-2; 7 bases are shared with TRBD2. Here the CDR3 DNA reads TGTGCCAGCACCGCGGGAGAGGGTTACGGGGAGCTGTTTTTT. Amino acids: CASTAGEGYGELFF.